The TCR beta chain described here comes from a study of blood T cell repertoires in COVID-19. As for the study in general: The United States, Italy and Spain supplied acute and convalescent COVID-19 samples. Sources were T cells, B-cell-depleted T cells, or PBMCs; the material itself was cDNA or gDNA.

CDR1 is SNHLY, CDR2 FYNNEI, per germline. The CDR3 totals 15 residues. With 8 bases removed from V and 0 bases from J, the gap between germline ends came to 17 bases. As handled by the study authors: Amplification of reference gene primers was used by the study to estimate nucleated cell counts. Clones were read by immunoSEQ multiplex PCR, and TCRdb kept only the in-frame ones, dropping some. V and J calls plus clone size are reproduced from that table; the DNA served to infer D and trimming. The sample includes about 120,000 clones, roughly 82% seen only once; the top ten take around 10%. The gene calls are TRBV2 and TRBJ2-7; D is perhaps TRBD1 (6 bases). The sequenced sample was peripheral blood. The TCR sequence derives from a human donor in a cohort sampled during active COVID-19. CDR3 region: CASQRFRDNSYEQYF. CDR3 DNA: TGTGCCAGCCAACGCTTCCGGGACAACTCCTACGAGCAGTACTTC.